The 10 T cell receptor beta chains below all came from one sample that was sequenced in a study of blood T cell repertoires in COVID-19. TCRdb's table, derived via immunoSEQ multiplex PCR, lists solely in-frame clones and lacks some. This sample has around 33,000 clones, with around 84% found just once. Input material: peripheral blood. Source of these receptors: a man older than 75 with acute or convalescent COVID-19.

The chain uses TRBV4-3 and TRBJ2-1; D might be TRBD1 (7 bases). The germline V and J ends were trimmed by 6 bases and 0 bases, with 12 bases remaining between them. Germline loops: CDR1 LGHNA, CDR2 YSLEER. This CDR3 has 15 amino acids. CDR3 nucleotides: TGCGCCAGCAGTCCAGGGGGGAACTCCTACAATGAGCAGTTCTTC. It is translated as CASSPGGNSYNEQFF.

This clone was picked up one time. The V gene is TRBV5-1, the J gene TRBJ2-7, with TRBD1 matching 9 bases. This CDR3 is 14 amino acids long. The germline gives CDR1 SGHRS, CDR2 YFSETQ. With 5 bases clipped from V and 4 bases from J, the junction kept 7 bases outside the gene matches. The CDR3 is CASSLTGGRYEQYF. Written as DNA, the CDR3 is TGCGCCAGCAGTTTAACAGGGGGCCGTTACGAGCAGTACTTC.

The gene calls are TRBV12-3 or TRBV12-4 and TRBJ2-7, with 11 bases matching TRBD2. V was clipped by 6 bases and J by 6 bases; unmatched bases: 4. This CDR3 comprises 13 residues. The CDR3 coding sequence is TGTGCCAGCAGCCTACTAGCGGGGGTCGAGCAGTACTTC. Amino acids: CASSLLAGVEQYF.

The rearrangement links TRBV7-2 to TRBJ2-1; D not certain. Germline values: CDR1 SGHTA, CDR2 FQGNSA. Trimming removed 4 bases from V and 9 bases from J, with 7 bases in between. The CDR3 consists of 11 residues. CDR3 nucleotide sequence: TGTGCCAGCAGCTCGACTGGTGAGCAGTTCTTC. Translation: CASSSTGEQFF.

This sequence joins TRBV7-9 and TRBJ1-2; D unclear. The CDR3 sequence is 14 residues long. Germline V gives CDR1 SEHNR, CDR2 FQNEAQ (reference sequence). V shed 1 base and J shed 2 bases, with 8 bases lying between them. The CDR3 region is CASSLGTWNYGYTF. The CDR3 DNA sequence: TGTGCCAGCAGCTTAGGCACTTGGAACTATGGCTACACCTTC.

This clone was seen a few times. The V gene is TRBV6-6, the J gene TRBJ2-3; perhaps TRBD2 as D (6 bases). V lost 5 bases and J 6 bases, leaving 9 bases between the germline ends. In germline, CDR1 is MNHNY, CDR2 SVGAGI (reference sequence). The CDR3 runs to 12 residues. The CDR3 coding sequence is TGTGCCAGCAGTCCGGAGGGGGATACGCAGTATTTT. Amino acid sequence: CASSPEGDTQYF.

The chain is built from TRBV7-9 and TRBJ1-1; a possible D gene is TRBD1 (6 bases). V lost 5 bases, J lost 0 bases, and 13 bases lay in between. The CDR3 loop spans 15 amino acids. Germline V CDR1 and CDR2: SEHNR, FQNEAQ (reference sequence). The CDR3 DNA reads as TGTGCCAGCAGCCCAGGACAGAGGATGAACACTGAAGCTTTCTTT. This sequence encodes CASSPGQRMNTEAFF.

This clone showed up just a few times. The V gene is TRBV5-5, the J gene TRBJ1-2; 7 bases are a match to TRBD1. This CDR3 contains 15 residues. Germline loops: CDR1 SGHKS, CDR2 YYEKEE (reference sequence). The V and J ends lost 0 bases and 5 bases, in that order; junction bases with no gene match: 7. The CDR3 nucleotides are TGTGCCAGCAGCTTGGGAGACAGGGTAATTTATGGCTACACCTTC. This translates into CASSLGDRVIYGYTF. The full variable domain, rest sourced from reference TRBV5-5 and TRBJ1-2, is DAGVTQSPTHLIKTRGQQVTLRCSPISGHKSVSWYQQVLGQGPQFIFQYYEKEERGRGNFPDRFSARQFPNYSSELNVNALLLGDSALYLCASSLGDRVIYGYTFGSGTRLTVV.

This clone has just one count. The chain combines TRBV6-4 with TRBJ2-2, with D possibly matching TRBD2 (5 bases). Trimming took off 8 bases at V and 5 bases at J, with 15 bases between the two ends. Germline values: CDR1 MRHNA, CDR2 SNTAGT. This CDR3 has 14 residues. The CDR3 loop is CASRRDQTTGELFF. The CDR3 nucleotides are TGTGCCAGCCGCCGGGATCAGACGACCGGGGAGCTGTTTTTT.

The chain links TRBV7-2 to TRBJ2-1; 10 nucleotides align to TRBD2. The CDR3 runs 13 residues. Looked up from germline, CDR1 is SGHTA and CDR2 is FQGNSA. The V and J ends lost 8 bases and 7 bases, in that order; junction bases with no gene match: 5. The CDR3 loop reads CASRMGLANEQFF. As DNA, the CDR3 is TGTGCCAGCCGGATGGGACTAGCGAATGAGCAGTTCTTC.